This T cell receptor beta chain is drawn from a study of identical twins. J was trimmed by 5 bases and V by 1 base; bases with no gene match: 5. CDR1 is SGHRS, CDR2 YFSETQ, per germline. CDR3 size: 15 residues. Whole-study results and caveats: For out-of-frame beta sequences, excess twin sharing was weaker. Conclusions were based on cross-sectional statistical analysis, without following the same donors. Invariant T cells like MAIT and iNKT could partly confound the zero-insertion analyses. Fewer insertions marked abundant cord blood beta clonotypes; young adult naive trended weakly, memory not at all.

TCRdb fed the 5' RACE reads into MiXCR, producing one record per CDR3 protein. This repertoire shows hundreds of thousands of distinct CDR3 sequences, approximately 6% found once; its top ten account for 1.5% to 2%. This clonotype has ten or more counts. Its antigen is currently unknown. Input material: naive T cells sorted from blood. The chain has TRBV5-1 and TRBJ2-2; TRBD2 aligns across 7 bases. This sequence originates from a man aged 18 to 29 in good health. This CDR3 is CASSLNTGGTGELFF. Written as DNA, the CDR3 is TGCGCCAGCAGCTTGAACACGGGAGGTACCGGGGAGCTGTTTTTT.